The rows below give T cell receptor beta chains drawn from one sample of a study of blood T cells in healthy people across ages. TCRdb re-called the 5' RACE reads through MiXCR, storing one row per CDR3 protein. The sample lists more than 1.4 million distinct CDR3 sequences; 35% to 45% were seen once. Sequencing was done on a sample of blood. All receptors derive from a woman younger than 30 in good health. The CDR3 runs from the conserved cysteine through the conserved F or W. D genes are given only for firm matches. For some rows the clone size is stated as once, few or many, or as a class when expanded; others skip it.

v_call	d_call	j_call	clone_size	cdr3_aa	cdr3_nt
TRBV6-6	.	TRBJ2-6	.	CASSYGRDWANVPTF	TGTGCCAGCAGCTATGGCCGGGACTGGGCCAACGTCCCGACTTTC
TRBV5-1	TRBD1	TRBJ1-1	.	CASSPGTGVSGGTEAFF	TGCGCCAGCAGCCCTGGGACAGGGGTTTCGGGGGGAACTGAAGCTTTCTTT
TRBV12-3/TRBV12-4	TRBD2	TRBJ2-7	.	CASGRGRAGNYEQYF	TGTGCCAGCGGTCGAGGACGAGCGGGGAACTACGAGCAGTACTTC
TRBV3-1	.	TRBJ1-5	.	CAGSPQAGVNQPQHF	TGTGCCGGCAGCCCCCAAGCAGGGGTCAATCAGCCCCAGCATTTT
TRBV7-9	TRBD1	TRBJ1-2	.	CASSHRGYGYTF	TGTGCCAGCAGCCACAGGGGTTATGGCTACACCTTC
TRBV9	TRBD1	TRBJ2-1	.	CASSETGGYHEQFF	TGTGCCAGCAGCGAGACAGGGGGTTATCATGAGCAGTTCTTC
TRBV9	.	TRBJ2-1	few	CASSVELSSYNEQFF	TGTGCCAGCAGCGTAGAGCTTAGCTCCTACAATGAGCAGTTCTTC
TRBV7-2	TRBD2	TRBJ2-3	.	CASSFQREWPDTQYF	TGTGCCAGCAGCTTCCAGCGGGAGTGGCCAGATACGCAGTATTTT
TRBV10-3	TRBD1	TRBJ1-5	.	CAISLGQESNQPQHF	TGTGCCATCAGCTTGGGACAGGAGAGCAATCAGCCCCAGCATTTT
TRBV28	.	TRBJ1-5	once	CASSPPRGVGGNQPQHF	TGTGCCAGCAGTCCCCCCCGGGGGGTGGGTGGCAATCAGCCCCAGCATTTT
TRBV7-2	TRBD2	TRBJ2-5	few	CASSLRSGGAFQETQYF	TGTGCCAGCAGCTTAAGGAGCGGGGGAGCCTTCCAAGAGACCCAGTACTTC
TRBV20-1	TRBD2	TRBJ2-7	.	CSARTSGSDNEQYF	TGCAGTGCTAGGACTAGCGGGTCCGACAATGAGCAGTACTTC
TRBV7-8	TRBD2	TRBJ2-1	many	CASSSGLAEYNEQFF	TGTGCCAGCAGCTCCGGACTAGCGGAATACAATGAGCAGTTCTTC
TRBV29-1	.	TRBJ2-7	few	CSARVGLLNEQYF	TGCAGCGCCCGGGTAGGATTGTTGAATGAGCAGTACTTC
TRBV6-1	TRBD2	TRBJ2-4	.	CASSELGTSGSNEQYF	TGTGCCAGCAGTGAGTTAGGTACTAGCGGGAGCAATGAGCAGTACTTC
TRBV6-5	.	TRBJ1-1	few	CASSPNPGTEAFF	TGTGCCAGCAGCCCTAATCCGGGGACTGAAGCTTTCTTT
TRBV27	.	TRBJ2-1	few	CASSLYGDQGRPEQFF	TGTGCCAGCAGTTTATATGGGGACCAAGGAAGGCCTGAGCAGTTCTTC
TRBV5-1	.	TRBJ2-5	once	CASSPGSHQETQYF	TGCGCCAGCAGCCCCGGGAGCCACCAAGAGACCCAGTACTTC
TRBV11-2	.	TRBJ2-1	.	CAEGGGENNEQFF	TGTGCCGAGGGGGGGGGCGAGAACAATGAGCAGTTCTTC
TRBV20-1	.	TRBJ2-7	.	CSARDPEGAGNEQYF	TGCAGTGCTAGAGATCCCGAGGGCGCGGGAAATGAGCAGTACTTC
TRBV27	.	TRBJ2-3	.	CASSEAVTGRGDTQYF	TGTGCCAGCAGCGAAGCTGTCACAGGGCGGGGAGATACGCAGTATTTT
TRBV6-1	.	TRBJ1-2	.	CASSGPAPSYGYTF	TGTGCCAGCAGTGGGCCCGCCCCAAGCTATGGCTACACCTTC
TRBV6-6	.	TRBJ1-1	.	CASRHRDGHTEAFF	TGTGCCAGCAGGCACCGGGACGGCCACACTGAAGCTTTCTTT
TRBV2	.	TRBJ2-5	many	CASTRETQYF	TGTGCCAGCACGCGGGAGACCCAGTACTTC
TRBV5-1	TRBD1	TRBJ1-1	few	CASSPGQGLGTEAFF	TGCGCCAGCAGCCCCGGACAGGGTCTGGGAACTGAAGCTTTCTTT
TRBV21-1	.	TRBJ1-1	.	CASSNPRAPNTEAFF	TGTGCCAGCAGCAATCCCAGGGCCCCGAACACTGAAGCTTTCTTT
TRBV20-1	TRBD2	TRBJ2-5	few	CSASLRLAGNKETQYF	TGCAGTGCTAGCTTGAGACTAGCGGGGAACAAAGAGACCCAGTACTTC
TRBV6-1	.	TRBJ2-1	few	CASSRKSGASASNEQFF	TGTGCCAGCAGTCGTAAGAGCGGAGCGTCCGCTTCCAATGAGCAGTTCTTC
TRBV30	.	TRBJ2-5	.	CAWRPSPGTQYF	TGTGCCTGGAGGCCTAGCCCTGGGACCCAGTACTTC
TRBV12-3/TRBV12-4	TRBD1	TRBJ2-2	.	CASNNRDRVDTGELFF	TGTGCCAGCAACAACCGGGACAGGGTGGACACCGGGGAGCTGTTTTTT
TRBV6-2/TRBV6-3	.	TRBJ2-4	few	CASSRFKVAKNIQYF	TGTGCCAGCAGTCGCTTTAAGGTAGCCAAAAACATTCAGTACTTC
TRBV20-1	.	TRBJ1-2	.	CSARNEGGGYGYTF	TGCAGTGCTAGAAATGAGGGGGGCGGCTATGGCTACACCTTC
TRBV6-6	TRBD2	TRBJ2-2	.	CASSYSSSGGGELFF	TGTGCCAGCAGTTACTCTTCTAGCGGGGGTGGGGAGCTGTTTTTT
TRBV3-1	.	TRBJ2-3	few	CASRQRSTDTQYF	TGTGCCAGCAGGCAACGTAGCACAGATACGCAGTATTTT
TRBV28	TRBD1	TRBJ2-3	many	CASTLGQGDTDTQYF	TGTGCCAGCACCTTAGGACAGGGGGACACAGATACGCAGTATTTT
TRBV11-2	TRBD2	TRBJ2-7	few	CASSLGLAGFYEQYF	TGTGCCAGCAGCTTGGGACTAGCGGGTTTCTACGAGCAGTACTTC
TRBV30	.	TRBJ1-2	.	CAWSMTGTMGYTF	TGTGCCTGGAGTATGACAGGCACTATGGGCTACACCTTC
TRBV6-1	.	TRBJ2-7	few	CASSGQAFDYEQYF	TGTGCCAGCAGTGGACAGGCTTTCGACTACGAGCAGTACTTC
TRBV4-1	.	TRBJ2-5	.	CASSQALGRAAQETQYF	TGCGCCAGCAGCCAAGCCCTCGGACGAGCGGCCCAAGAGACCCAGTACTTC
TRBV6-1	.	TRBJ2-7	.	CASSEAFGGNEQYF	TGTGCCAGCAGTGAAGCCTTTGGGGGGAACGAGCAGTACTTC
TRBV29-1	.	TRBJ2-7	many	CSVVFQVSSYEQYF	TGCAGCGTTGTTTTCCAGGTGAGCTCCTACGAGCAGTACTTC
TRBV20-1	.	TRBJ2-3	.	CSARTLGDTQYF	TGCAGTGCTAGGACATTGGGAGATACGCAGTATTTT
TRBV20-1	.	TRBJ2-7	many	CSARDRGRAGAGEQYF	TGCAGTGCTAGAGATAGAGGACGGGCAGGGGCCGGGGAGCAGTACTTC